This entry features one T cell receptor (beta chain) sequence. Antigen unknown. One entry per CDR3 protein, called by TCRdb with MiXCR from the 5' RACE reads. The table lists roughly 170,000 distinct CDR3 sequences, about 18% of them singletons, with more than 3% in the top ten. V lost 5 bases, J lost 4 bases, and 14 bases lay in between. The CDR3 loop spans 14 amino acids. This sample was taken from a study of T-cell memory formation after mild COVID-19. The study's findings and limits: Of the contracting clones, CD4+ ones lay mainly in CM and EM, and CD8+ ones in EMRA. A subset of responding clones appeared in pre-infection memory, suggesting cross-reactive memory joined.

This receptor was identified in a man aged 18 to 29 who had mild COVID-19 (a few samples of this study predate the infection). Cell type and time point are not known. The chain is built from TRBV12-3 or TRBV12-4 and TRBJ1-1; tentatively, D is TRBD1 (5 bases). The sequencing sample was made of PBMCs or a T cell subset sorted from them (not recorded which). The CDR3 bases are TGTGCCAGCAGTCCAGTGGGGGGGATCACTGAAGCTTTCTTT. It yields the protein CASSPVGGITEAFF.